This entry is about one TCR beta chain. What it binds is unknown. Repertoires were generated with immunoSEQ multiplex PCR, while TCRdb's copy carries only in-frame clones and drops some. The profile shows about 150,000 clones, 80% to 90% of them singletons. The data were taken from a study of T cell responses to AZD1222 COVID-19 vaccine. Study conclusions and caveats: Repertoire sampling was restricted to post-peak T cell response timepoints.

This CDR3 has 13 residues. V was shortened by 8 bases and J by 1 base, with 11 bases between the two germline ends. Germline CDR1 reads MNHEY; CDR2 reads SVGAGI. The J gene is TRBJ2-5, the V gene TRBV6-5; D unclear. The specimen was peripheral blood, collected on day 0 of AZD1222 vaccination. The clonotype originates from an adult in good health. DNA for the CDR3: TGTGCCAGCCGGCGAAGGGCCCAAGAGACCCAGTACTTC. It is translated as CASRRRAQETQYF.